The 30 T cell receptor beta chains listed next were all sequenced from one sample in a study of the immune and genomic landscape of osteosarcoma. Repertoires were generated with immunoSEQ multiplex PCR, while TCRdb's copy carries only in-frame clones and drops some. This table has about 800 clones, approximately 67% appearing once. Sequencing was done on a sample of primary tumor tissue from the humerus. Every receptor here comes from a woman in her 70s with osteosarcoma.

The CDR3 sequence: CASSPLRGGKRTQYF. In nucleotides, the CDR3 is TGTGCCAGCAGTCCATTGCGGGGGGGCAAGAGAACCCAGTACTTC. The chain is built from TRBV6-5 and TRBJ2-5; 9 positions agree with TRBD2. The CDR3 is 15 residues long. With V trimmed by 5 bases and J by 8 bases, 12 bases remained unmatched. CDR1 is MNHEY, CDR2 SVGAGI, per germline.

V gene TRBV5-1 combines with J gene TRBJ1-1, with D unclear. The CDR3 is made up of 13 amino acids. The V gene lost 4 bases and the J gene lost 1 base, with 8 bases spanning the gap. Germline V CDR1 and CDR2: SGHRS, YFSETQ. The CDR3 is CASSAGTNTEAFF. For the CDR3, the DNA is TGCGCCAGCAGCGCGGGTACGAACACTGAAGCTTTCTTT.

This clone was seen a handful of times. CDR3 nucleotide sequence: TGTGCCAGCAGTTATGGGGACTGGGAGGGGCAGCCCCAGCATTTT. It encodes CASSYGDWEGQPQHF. This chain joins TRBV6-9 and TRBJ1-5; a possible D gene is TRBD1 (5 bases). V was pared by 2 bases and J by 7 bases, with 15 bases between. The CDR3 length is 15 residues. Per germline, CDR1 MNHGY and CDR2 SVAAGI.

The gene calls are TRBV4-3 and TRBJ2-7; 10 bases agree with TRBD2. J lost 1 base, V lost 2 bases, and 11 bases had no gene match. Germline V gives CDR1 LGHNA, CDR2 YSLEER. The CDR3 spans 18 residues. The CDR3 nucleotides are TGCGCCAGCAGCCAATATCATAGCGGGGGGCAATTTTCCTACGAGCAGTACTTC. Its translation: CASSQYHSGGQFSYEQYF.

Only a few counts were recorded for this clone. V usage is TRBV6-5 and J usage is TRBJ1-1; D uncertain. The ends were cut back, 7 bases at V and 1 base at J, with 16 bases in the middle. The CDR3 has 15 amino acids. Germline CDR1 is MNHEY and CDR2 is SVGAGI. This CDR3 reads CASKLGPRGNTEAFF. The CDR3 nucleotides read TGTGCCAGCAAACTCGGGCCCCGAGGGAACACTGAAGCTTTCTTT.

The CDR3 DNA is TGTGCCAGCAGCCAGAACACGGGAGGGGCCAACGTCCTGACTTTC. It codes for CASSQNTGGANVLTF. V is TRBV27 and J is TRBJ2-6; D is possibly TRBD2 (5 bases). The CDR3 extends over 15 amino acids. The V end was cut by 6 bases, the J end by 4 bases, with 13 bases between. From germline, CDR1 is MNHEY and CDR2 SMNVEV (reference sequence).

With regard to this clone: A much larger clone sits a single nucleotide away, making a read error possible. CDR3 protein: CASSLGWQGEQYF. The CDR3 nucleotides are TGTGCCAGCAGCTTGGGGTGGCAAGGTGAGCAGTACTTC. The chain employs TRBV4-2 and TRBJ2-7; no clear D. Germline V gives CDR1 LGHNA, CDR2 YNFKEQ. The V and J ends lost 5 bases and 7 bases respectively, with 15 bases between them. This CDR3 has 13 residues.

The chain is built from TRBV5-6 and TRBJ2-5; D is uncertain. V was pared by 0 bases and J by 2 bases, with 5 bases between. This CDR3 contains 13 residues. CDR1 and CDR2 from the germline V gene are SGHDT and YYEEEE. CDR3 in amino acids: CASSLVQQETQYF. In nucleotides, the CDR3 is TGTGCCAGCAGCTTGGTCCAGCAAGAGACCCAGTACTTC.

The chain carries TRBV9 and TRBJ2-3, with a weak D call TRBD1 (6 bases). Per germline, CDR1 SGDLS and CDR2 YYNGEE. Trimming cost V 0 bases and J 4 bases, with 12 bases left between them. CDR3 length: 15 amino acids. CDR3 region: CASSVADQGPDTQYF. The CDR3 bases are TGTGCCAGCAGCGTAGCTGATCAGGGGCCAGATACGCAGTATTTT.

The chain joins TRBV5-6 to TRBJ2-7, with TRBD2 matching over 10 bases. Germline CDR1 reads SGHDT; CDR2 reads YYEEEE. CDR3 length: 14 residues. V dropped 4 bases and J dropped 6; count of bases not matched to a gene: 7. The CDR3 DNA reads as TGTGCCAGCAGCCTGGACATAGCGGGAGGCGAGCAGTACTTC. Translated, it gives CASSLDIAGGEQYF.

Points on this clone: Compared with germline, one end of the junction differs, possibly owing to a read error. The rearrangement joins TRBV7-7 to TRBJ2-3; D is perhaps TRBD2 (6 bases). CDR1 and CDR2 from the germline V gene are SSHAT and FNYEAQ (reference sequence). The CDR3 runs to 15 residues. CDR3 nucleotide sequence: TGTGCTAGCAGCTTAGCTCCGGGGGACACAGATACGCAGTATTTT. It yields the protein CASSLAPGDTDTQYF.

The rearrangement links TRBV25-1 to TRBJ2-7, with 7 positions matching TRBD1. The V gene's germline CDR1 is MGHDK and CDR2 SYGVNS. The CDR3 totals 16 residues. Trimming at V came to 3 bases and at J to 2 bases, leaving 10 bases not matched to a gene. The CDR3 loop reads CASSETTGKRPYEQYF. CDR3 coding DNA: TGTGCCAGCAGTGAGACGACAGGGAAGAGACCCTACGAGCAGTACTTC.

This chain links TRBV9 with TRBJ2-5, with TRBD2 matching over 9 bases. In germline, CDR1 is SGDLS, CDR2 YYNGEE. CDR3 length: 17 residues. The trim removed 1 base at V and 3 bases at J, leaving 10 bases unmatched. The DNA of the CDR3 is TGTGCCAGCAGCGTATTAGCGGGGGCTCCGGGGAAAGAGACCCAGTACTTC. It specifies CASSVLAGAPGKETQYF.

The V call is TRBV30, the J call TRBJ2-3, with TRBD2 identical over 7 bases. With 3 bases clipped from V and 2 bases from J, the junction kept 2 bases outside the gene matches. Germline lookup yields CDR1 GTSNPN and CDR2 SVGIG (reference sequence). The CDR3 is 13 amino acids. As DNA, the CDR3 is TGTGCCTGGAGGGGAGGGACCACAGATACGCAGTATTTT. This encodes CAWRGGTTDTQYF.

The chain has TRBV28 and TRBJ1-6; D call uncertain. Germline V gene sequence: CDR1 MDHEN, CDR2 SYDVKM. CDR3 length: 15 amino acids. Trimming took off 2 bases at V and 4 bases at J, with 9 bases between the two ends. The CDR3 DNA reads TGTGCCAGCAGTTTAGAAGACCTTTATAATTCACCCCTCCACTTT. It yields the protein CASSLEDLYNSPLHF.

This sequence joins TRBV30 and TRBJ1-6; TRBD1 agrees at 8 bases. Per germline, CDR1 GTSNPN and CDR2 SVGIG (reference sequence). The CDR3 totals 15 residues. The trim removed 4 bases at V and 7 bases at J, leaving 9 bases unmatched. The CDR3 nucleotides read TGTGCCTGGAAGGTCCCGGACAGGGAGAATTCACCCCTCCACTTT. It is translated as CAWKVPDRENSPLHF.

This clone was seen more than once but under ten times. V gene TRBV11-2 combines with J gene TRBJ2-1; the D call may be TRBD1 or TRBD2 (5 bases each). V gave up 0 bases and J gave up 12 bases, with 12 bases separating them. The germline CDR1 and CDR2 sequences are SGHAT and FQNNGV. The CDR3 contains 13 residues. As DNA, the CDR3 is TGTGCCAGCAGCTTAGAGGGACCAATGATGCAGTTCTTC. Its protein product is CASSLEGPMMQFF.

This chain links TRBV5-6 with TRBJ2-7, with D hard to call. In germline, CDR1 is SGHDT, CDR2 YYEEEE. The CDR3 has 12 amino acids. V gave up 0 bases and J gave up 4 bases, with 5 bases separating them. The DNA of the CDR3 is TGTGCCAGCAGCTTGGATAAGTACGAGCAGTACTTC. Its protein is CASSLDKYEQYF.

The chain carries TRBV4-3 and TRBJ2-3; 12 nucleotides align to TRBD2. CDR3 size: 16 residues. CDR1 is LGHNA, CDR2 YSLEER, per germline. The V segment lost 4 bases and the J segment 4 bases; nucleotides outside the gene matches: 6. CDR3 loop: CASSRRTSGVADTQYF. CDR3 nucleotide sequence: TGCGCCAGCAGCCGAAGGACTAGCGGGGTTGCAGATACGCAGTATTTT.

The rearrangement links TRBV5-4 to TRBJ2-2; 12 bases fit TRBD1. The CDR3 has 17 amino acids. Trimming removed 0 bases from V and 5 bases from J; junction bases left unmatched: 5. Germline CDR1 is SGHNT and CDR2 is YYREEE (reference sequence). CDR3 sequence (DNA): TGTGCCAGCAGCTTGGAGGGACAGGGGGCTCGGACCGGGGAGCTGTTTTTT. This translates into CASSLEGQGARTGELFF.

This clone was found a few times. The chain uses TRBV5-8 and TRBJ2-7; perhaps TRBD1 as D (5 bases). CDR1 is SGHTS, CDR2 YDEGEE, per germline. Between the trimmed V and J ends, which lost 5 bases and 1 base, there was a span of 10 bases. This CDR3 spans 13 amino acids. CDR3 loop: CASSGRDSYEQYF. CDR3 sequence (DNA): TGTGCCAGCAGTGGCAGGGATTCCTACGAGCAGTACTTC.

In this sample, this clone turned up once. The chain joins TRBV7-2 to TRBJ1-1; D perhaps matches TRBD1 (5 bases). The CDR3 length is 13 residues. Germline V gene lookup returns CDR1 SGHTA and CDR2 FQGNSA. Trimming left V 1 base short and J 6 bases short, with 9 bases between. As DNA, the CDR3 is TGTGCCAGCAGCTTAGTAGGGACTGCTGAAGCTTTCTTT. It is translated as CASSLVGTAEAFF.

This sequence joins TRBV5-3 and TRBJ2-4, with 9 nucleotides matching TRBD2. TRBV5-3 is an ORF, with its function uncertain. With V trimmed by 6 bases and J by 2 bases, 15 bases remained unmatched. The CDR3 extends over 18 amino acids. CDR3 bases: TGTGCCAGAAATGCCCCGGCTAGCGGGGCCGACTCCAAAAACATTCAGTACTTC. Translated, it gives CARNAPASGADSKNIQYF.

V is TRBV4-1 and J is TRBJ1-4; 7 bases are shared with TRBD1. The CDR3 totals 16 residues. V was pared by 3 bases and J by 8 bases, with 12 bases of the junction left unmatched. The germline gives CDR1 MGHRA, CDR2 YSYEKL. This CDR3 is CASSQGRQGIREKLFF. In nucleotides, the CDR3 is TGCGCCAGCAGCCAGGGACGACAGGGTATTCGGGAAAAACTGTTTTTT.

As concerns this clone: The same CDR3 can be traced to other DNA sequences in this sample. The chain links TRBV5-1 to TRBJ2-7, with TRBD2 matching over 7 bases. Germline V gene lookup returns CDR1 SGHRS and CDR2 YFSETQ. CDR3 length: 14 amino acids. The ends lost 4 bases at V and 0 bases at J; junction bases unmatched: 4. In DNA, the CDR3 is TGCGCCAGCAGCGGGGGGGGGAGCTCCTACGAGCAGTACTTC. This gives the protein CASSGGGSSYEQYF.

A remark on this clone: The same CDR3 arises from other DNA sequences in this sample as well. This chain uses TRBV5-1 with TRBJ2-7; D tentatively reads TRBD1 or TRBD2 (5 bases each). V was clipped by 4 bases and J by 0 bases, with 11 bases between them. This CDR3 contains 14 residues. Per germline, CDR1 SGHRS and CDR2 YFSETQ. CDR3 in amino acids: CASSGGGSSYEQYF. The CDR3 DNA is TGCGCCAGCAGCGGGGGTGGGAGCTCCTACGAGCAGTACTTC. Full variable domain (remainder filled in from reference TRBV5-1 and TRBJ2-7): KAGVTQTPRYLIKTRGQQVTLSCSPISGHRSVSWYQQTPGQGLQFLFEYFSETQRNKGNFPGRFSGRQFSNSRSEMNVSTLELGDSALYLCASSGGGSSYEQYFGPGTRLTVT.

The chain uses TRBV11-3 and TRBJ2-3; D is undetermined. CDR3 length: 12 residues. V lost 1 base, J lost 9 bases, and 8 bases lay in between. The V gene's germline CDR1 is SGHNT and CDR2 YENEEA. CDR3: CASSLGTLTQYF. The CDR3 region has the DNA TGTGCCAGCAGCTTAGGTACACTCACGCAGTATTTT.

This CDR3 is CASRGHTEAFF. The DNA of the CDR3 is TGTGCCAGCAGGGGACACACTGAAGCTTTCTTT. V and J are TRBV6-9 and TRBJ1-1; tentative D call: TRBD1 (5 bases). Trimming removed 6 bases from V and 3 bases from J, with 5 bases in between. Germline CDR1 reads MNHGY; CDR2 reads SVAAGI. CDR3 length equals 11 residues.

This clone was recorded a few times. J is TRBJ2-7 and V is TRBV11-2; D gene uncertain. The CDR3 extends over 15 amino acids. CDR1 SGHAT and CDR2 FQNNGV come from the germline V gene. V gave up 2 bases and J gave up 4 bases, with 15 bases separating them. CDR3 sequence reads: CASSLHRPTSYEQYF. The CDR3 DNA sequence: TGTGCCAGCAGCTTACACCGCCCAACCTCGTACGAGCAGTACTTC.

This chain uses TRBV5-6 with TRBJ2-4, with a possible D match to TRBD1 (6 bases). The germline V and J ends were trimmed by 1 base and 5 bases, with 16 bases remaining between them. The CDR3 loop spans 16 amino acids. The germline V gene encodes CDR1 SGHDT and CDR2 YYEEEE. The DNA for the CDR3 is TGTGCCAGCAGCTTGTACAGGGATGGCCACCAAAACATTCAGTACTTC. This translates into CASSLYRDGHQNIQYF. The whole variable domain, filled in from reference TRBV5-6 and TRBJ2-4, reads DAGVTQSPTHLIKTRGQQVTLRCSPKSGHDTVSWYQQALGQGPQFIFQYYEEEERQRGNFPDRFSGHQFPNYSSELNVNALLLGDSALYLCASSLYRDGHQNIQYFGAGTRLSVL.